This T cell receptor (beta chain) was found in a study of cytomegalovirus exposure and HLA in healthy donors. Sequenced by immunoSEQ multiplex PCR; TCRdb stores in-frame clones only, minus some. Of 100,000 to 150,000 clones detected, roughly nine tenths appear once; the ten largest clones hold 0.95% to 1.5%. V was pared by 4 bases and J by 2 bases, with 19 bases between. Germline CDR1 and CDR2: SGHDT and YYEEEE. The CDR3 loop spans 16 amino acids. Study conclusions and caveats: That first-cohort TCR clusters tended to co-occur in the roughly 120 validation repertoires was found in a later analysis.

As to this clone: Its specificity is unknown.

The chain employs TRBV5-6 and TRBJ2-7; D may be TRBD1 (6 bases). What was sequenced was PBMCs. The source is a young woman in good health and CMV-seronegative. The CDR3 loop reads CASSVQGLLFTYEQYF. The CDR3 coding sequence is TGTGCCAGCAGCGTCCAGGGGCTGCTGTTCACCTACGAGCAGTACTTC.